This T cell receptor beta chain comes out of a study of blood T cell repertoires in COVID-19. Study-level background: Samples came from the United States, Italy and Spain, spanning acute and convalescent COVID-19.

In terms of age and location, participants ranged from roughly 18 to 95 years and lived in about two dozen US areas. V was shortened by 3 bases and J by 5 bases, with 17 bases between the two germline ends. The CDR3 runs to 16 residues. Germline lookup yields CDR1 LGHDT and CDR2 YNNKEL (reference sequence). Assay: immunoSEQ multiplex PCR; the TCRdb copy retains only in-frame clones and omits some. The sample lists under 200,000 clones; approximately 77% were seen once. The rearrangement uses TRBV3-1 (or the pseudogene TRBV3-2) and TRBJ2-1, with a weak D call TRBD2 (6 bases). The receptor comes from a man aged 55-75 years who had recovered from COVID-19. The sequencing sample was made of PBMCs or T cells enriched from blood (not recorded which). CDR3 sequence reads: CASSHAELAWDNEQFF. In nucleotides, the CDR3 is TGTGCCAGCAGCCACGCAGAACTAGCTTGGGACAATGAGCAGTTCTTC.